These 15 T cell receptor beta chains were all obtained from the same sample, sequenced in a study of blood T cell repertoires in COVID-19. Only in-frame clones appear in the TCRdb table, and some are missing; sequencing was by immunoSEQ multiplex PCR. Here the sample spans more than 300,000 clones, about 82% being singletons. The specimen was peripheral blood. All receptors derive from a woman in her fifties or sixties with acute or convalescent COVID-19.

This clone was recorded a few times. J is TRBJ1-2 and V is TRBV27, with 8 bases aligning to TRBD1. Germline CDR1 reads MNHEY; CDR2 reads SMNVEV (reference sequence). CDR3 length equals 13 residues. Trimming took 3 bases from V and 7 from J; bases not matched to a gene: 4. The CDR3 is CASSLYRGSGYTF. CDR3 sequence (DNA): TGTGCCAGCAGTTTGTACAGGGGGTCTGGCTACACCTTC.

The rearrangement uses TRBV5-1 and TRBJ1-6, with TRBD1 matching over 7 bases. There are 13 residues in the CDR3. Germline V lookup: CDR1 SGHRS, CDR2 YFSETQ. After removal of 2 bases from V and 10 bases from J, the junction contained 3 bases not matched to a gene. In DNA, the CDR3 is TGCGCCAGCAGCTTTGACAGGGAATCACCCCTCCACTTT. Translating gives CASSFDRESPLHF.

The CDR3 is CASSPPAGFEAFF. In DNA form, the CDR3 reads TGTGCCAGCAGCCCCCCGGCAGGGTTTGAAGCTTTCTTT. V is TRBV7-8 and J is TRBJ1-1; maybe TRBD1 (5 bases). The V gene lost 5 bases and the J gene lost 7 bases, with 14 bases spanning the gap. This CDR3 has 13 amino acids. Germline V gene data show CDR1 as SGHVS and CDR2 as FQNEAQ.

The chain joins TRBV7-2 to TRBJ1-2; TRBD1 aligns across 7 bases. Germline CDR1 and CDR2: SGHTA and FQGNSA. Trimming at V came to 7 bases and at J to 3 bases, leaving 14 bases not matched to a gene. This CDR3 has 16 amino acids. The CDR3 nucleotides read TGTGCCAGCACCTCCGGGTATAGACAGGGACACTATGGCTACACCTTC. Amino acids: CASTSGYRQGHYGYTF.

CDR3 loop: CASSLYQGARELFF. CDR3 in DNA: TGCGCCAGCAGCCTGTATCAGGGGGCAAGGGAGCTGTTTTTT. V and J are TRBV4-3 and TRBJ2-2; TRBD1 matches 8 bases. The CDR3 is 14 amino acids. The V gene end was trimmed by 4 bases and the J gene end by 9 bases; junction bases not matched to a gene: 7. CDR1 and CDR2 (germline): LGHNA, YSLEER.

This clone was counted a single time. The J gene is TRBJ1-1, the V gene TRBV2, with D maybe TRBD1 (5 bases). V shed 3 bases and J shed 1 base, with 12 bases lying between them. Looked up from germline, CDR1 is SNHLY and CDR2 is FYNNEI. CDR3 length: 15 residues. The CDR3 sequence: CASSEIGAPNTEAFF. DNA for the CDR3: TGTGCCAGCAGTGAGATAGGGGCCCCGAACACTGAAGCTTTCTTT.

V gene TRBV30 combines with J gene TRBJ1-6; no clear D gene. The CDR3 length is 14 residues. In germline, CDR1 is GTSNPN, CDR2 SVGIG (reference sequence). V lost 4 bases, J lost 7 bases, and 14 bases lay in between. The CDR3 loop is CAWTTGSQNSPLHF. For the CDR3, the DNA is TGTGCCTGGACTACCGGGAGTCAGAATTCACCCCTCCACTTT.

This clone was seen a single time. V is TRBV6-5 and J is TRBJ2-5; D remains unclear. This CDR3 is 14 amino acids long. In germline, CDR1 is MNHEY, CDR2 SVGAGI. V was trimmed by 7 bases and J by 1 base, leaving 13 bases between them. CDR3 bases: TGTGCCAGCACCGAGGCCTATTTCCAAGAGACCCAGTACTTC. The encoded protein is CASTEAYFQETQYF.

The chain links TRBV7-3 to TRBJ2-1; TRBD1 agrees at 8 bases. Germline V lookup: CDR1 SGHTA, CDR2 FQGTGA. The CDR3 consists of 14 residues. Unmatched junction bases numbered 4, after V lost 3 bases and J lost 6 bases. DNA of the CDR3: TGTGCCAGCAGCTTGGACAGGGACGGCAATGAGCAGTTCTTC. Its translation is CASSLDRDGNEQFF.

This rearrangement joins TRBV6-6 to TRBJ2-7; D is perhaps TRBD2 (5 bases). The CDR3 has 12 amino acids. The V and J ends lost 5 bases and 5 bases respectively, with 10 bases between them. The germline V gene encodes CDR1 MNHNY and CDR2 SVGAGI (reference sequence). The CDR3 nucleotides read TGTGCCAGCAGTAACGAGGGTGACGAGCAGTACTTC. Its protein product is CASSNEGDEQYF.

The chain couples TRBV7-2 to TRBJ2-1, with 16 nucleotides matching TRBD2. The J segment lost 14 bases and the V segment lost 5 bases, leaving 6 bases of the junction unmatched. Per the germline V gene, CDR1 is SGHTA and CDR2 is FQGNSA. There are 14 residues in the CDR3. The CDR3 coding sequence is TGTGCCAGCAGCCAGGGACTAGCGGGGGGGGAGGAGTTCTTC. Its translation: CASSQGLAGGEEFF.

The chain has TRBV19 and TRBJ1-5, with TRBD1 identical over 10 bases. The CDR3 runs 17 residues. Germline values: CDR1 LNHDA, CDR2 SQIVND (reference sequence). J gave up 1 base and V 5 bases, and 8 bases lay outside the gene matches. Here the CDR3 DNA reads TGTGCCAGTAGTCTAGGGACAGGGGTTGAGAGCAATCAGCCCCAGCATTTT. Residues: CASSLGTGVESNQPQHF.

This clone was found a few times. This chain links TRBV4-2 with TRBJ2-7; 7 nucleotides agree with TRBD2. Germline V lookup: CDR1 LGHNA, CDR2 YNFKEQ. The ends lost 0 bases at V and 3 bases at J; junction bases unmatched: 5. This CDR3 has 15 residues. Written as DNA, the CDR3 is TGTGCCAGCAGCCAAGAAGGTAGCGGGTACTACGAGCAGTACTTC. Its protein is CASSQEGSGYYEQYF.

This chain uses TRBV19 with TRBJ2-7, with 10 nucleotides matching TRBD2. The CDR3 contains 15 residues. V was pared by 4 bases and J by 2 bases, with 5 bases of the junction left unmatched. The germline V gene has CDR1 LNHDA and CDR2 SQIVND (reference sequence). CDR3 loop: CASSTRLAGPYEQYF. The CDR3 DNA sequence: TGTGCCAGTAGTACCCGACTAGCGGGTCCCTACGAGCAGTACTTC.

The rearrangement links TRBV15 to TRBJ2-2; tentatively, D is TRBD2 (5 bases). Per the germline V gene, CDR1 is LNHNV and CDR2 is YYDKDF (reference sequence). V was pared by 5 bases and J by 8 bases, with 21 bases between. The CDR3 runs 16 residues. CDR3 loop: CATSRGRAPLPGELFF. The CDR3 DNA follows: TGTGCCACCAGCCGAGGGAGAGCGCCCTTGCCTGGGGAGCTGTTTTTT.